The rows below give T cell receptor beta chains drawn from one sample of a study of technical replicates of blood from several donors. Only in-frame clones appear in the TCRdb table, and some are missing; sequencing was by immunoSEQ multiplex PCR. The sample has 80,000 to 90,000 clones, just under 95% seen once; the top ten hold approximately 0.24%. The sequenced material came from T cells isolated from PBMCs. The receptors stem from a human donor in good health. Each CDR3 is given with its conserved first and last residue. D genes are given only for firm matches. The size entry is marked missing in some rows and otherwise reads once, few, many or a size class.

V gene: TRBV6-5; D gene: .; clone size: .; J gene: TRBJ2-3; CDR3 DNA: TGTGCCAGCAGTTACTCGGGCGGGCTGGGAGATACGCAGTATTTT; CDR3 protein: CASSYSGGLGDTQYF
V gene: TRBV15; D gene: TRBD2; clone size: .; J gene: TRBJ2-1; CDR3 DNA: TGTGCCACCAGCTCCCCCCCGGGAGGAGGGAACGTTTCCTACAATGAGCAGTTCTTC; CDR3 protein: CATSSPPGGGNVSYNEQFF
V gene: TRBV19; D gene: .; clone size: .; J gene: TRBJ2-1; CDR3 DNA: TGTGCCAGTAGTATCGGGGGTTTGGAGCAGTTCTTC; CDR3 protein: CASSIGGLEQFF
V gene: TRBV20-1; D gene: .; clone size: .; J gene: TRBJ1-1; CDR3 DNA: TGCAGTGCCGGCAGGGTCGAAGAAGCTTTCTTT; CDR3 protein: CSAGRVEEAFF
V gene: TRBV4-1; D gene: .; clone size: .; J gene: TRBJ2-5; CDR3 DNA: TGCGCCAGCAGCCAAAGTGTGGGGTCGGGGGAGACCCAGTACTTC; CDR3 protein: CASSQSVGSGETQYF
V gene: TRBV19; D gene: TRBD1; clone size: .; J gene: TRBJ2-1; CDR3 DNA: TGTGCCAGTAGTTGGTTTGGACAGGGGATTAATGAGCAGTTCTTC; CDR3 protein: CASSWFGQGINEQFF
V gene: TRBV6-1; D gene: .; clone size: .; J gene: TRBJ2-1; CDR3 DNA: TGTGCCAGCAGTGAGGAGGGGCCCCAGCAGTTCTTC; CDR3 protein: CASSEEGPQQFF
V gene: TRBV6-1; D gene: .; clone size: .; J gene: TRBJ2-3; CDR3 DNA: TGTGCCAGCAGTGAAGCGTTTATGAGCACAGATACGCAGTATTTT; CDR3 protein: CASSEAFMSTDTQYF
V gene: TRBV5-6; D gene: .; clone size: once; J gene: TRBJ2-3; CDR3 DNA: TGTGCCAGCAGCTCGCCCCGACAGTTTCCTAACACAGATACGCAGTATTTT; CDR3 protein: CASSSPRQFPNTDTQYF
V gene: TRBV4-1; D gene: .; clone size: .; J gene: TRBJ2-5; CDR3 DNA: TGCGCCAGCAGCCAAACCGCCCTCGGACTGGCCCAAGAGACCCAGTACTTC; CDR3 protein: CASSQTALGLAQETQYF
V gene: TRBV6-5; D gene: TRBD1; clone size: .; J gene: TRBJ2-7; CDR3 DNA: TGTGCCAGCAGTTCGGGACAGGTCTCCTACGAGCAGTACTTC; CDR3 protein: CASSSGQVSYEQYF
V gene: TRBV5-6; D gene: TRBD2; clone size: .; J gene: TRBJ2-5; CDR3 DNA: TGTGCCAGCAGCTTAGCGGGAGGGCGGACGTGGGAGACCCAGTACTTC; CDR3 protein: CASSLAGGRTWETQYF
V gene: TRBV29-1; D gene: .; clone size: .; J gene: TRBJ2-3; CDR3 DNA: TGCAGCGTATCGGAGGGCCGCACAGATACGCAGTATTTT; CDR3 protein: CSVSEGRTDTQYF
V gene: TRBV4-1; D gene: .; clone size: .; J gene: TRBJ1-2; CDR3 DNA: TGCGCCAGCAGCCAAGTTTCTGGGGGCGGAGGCTACACCTTC; CDR3 protein: CASSQVSGGGGYTF
V gene: TRBV27; D gene: .; clone size: .; J gene: TRBJ2-7; CDR3 DNA: TGTGCCAGCAGAGGCGTTATTAAGGGGAATTTTTACGAGCAGTACTTC; CDR3 protein: CASRGVIKGNFYEQYF
V gene: TRBV21-1; D gene: .; clone size: .; J gene: TRBJ2-1; CDR3 DNA: TGTGCCAGCAACCACCCTACAGGGGGCAGGGCATACAATGAGCAGTTCTTC; CDR3 protein: CASNHPTGGRAYNEQFF
V gene: TRBV27; D gene: .; clone size: .; J gene: TRBJ1-5; CDR3 DNA: TGTGCCAGCACCCGATATCCCGGGGGGGATCAGCCCCAGCATTTT; CDR3 protein: CASTRYPGGDQPQHF
V gene: TRBV25-1; D gene: .; clone size: .; J gene: TRBJ2-3; CDR3 DNA: TGTGCCAGCAGTCCACGGGGGTCGGGAGATACGCAGTATTTT; CDR3 protein: CASSPRGSGDTQYF
V gene: TRBV4-1; D gene: .; clone size: .; J gene: TRBJ1-5; CDR3 DNA: TGCGCCAGCAGCCAAGGAAGGGGACAGCCCCAGCATTTT; CDR3 protein: CASSQGRGQPQHF
V gene: TRBV25-1; D gene: TRBD2; clone size: once; J gene: TRBJ2-7; CDR3 DNA: TGTGCCAGCAGTGAATACGGGGGGAGGAGGGCCTACGAGCAGTACTTC; CDR3 protein: CASSEYGGRRAYEQYF
V gene: TRBV6-5; D gene: TRBD1; clone size: .; J gene: TRBJ1-4; CDR3 DNA: TGTGCCAGCAGTGACAGGGCGACTAATGAAAAACTGTTTTTT; CDR3 protein: CASSDRATNEKLFF
V gene: TRBV28; D gene: .; clone size: .; J gene: TRBJ2-7; CDR3 DNA: TGTGCCAGCAGCCTCCCGGGGAGCTCCGAGCAGTACTTC; CDR3 protein: CASSLPGSSEQYF
V gene: TRBV7-9; D gene: TRBD1; clone size: .; J gene: TRBJ2-7; CDR3 DNA: TGTGCCAGCAGCCCGCTCGGGACAGGGGGCGCCGAGCAGTACTTC; CDR3 protein: CASSPLGTGGAEQYF
V gene: TRBV5-8; D gene: .; clone size: .; J gene: TRBJ1-6; CDR3 DNA: TGTGCCAGCAGCACCTGGGACTTTGCCTCACCCCTCCACTTT; CDR3 protein: CASSTWDFASPLHF
V gene: TRBV6-5; D gene: .; clone size: once; J gene: TRBJ2-2; CDR3 DNA: TGTGCCAGCAGGGAGGGTCCAGGGTCCGGGGAGCTGTTTTTT; CDR3 protein: CASREGPGSGELFF
V gene: TRBV4-1; D gene: TRBD2; clone size: .; J gene: TRBJ2-1; CDR3 DNA: TGCGCCAGCAGCCAAGTTACGGGAGGTGAGCAGTTCTTC; CDR3 protein: CASSQVTGGEQFF